The entry below gives a single T cell receptor (beta chain) sequence along with its context. Antigen specificity is unknown. The use of a sample-barcoded 5' primer and a J-beta primer mix characterized a second PCR of about 7 to 12 cycles. TCRdb re-called the 5' RACE reads with MiXCR, one entry per CDR3 protein. The table has roughly 1.7 million distinct CDR3 sequences, about 31% seen once. CDR3 length equals 14 residues. The ends were cut back, 8 bases at V and 2 bases at J, with 15 bases in the middle. CDR1 is MNHEY, CDR2 SMNVEV, per germline (reference sequence). These data come from a study of blood T cells in healthy people across ages. Study-level results: Older individuals had lower TCR beta diversity per million T cells (the decline was roughly linear).

The chain couples TRBV27 to TRBJ1-2; D perhaps matches TRBD1 (5 bases). Source material: blood. The source is a woman aged 25 to 39 in good health. CDR3 region: CASAGGRANYGYTF. As DNA, the CDR3 is TGTGCCAGCGCGGGGGGTAGGGCAAACTATGGCTACACCTTC.